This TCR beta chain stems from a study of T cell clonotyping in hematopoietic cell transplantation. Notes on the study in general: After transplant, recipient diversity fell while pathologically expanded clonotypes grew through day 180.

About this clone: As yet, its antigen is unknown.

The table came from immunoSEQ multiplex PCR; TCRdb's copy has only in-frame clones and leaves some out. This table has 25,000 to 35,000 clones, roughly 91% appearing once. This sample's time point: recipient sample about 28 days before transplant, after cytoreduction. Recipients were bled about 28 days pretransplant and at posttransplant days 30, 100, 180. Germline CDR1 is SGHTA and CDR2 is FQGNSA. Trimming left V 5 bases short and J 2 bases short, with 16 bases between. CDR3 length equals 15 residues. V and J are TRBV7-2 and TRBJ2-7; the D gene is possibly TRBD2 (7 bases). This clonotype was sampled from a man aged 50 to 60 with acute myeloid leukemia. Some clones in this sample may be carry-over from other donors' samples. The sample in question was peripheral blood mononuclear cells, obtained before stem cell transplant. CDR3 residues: CASSARGGSTYEQYF. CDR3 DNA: TGTGCCAGCAGCGCTAGGGGGGGTAGCACCTACGAGCAGTACTTC. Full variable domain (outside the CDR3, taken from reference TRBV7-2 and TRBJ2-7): GAGVSQSPSNKVTEKGKDVELRCDPISGHTALYWYRQSLGQGLEFLIYFQGNSAPDKSGLPSDRFSAERTGGSVSTLTIQRTQQEDSAVYLCASSARGGSTYEQYFGPGTRLTVT.